A selection of T cell receptor beta chains follows, all from one sample in a study of T-cell reconstitution after alpha-beta-depleted transplantation in children. Each CDR3 protein gets one entry after TCRdb re-called the PCR reads with MiXCR. The data show hundreds of thousands of distinct CDR3 sequences, over 9.5% seen once. The sequencing used PBMCs from the stem cell graft donor, collected from the stem cell graft. The receptors come from a human donor who donated a stem cell graft to a child with acute myeloid leukemia. Both conserved end residues are part of each CDR3. A D gene is named only where the DNA matches it firmly. Not every row has a clone size; where given, it reads once, few, many or a size class.

many | TRBD1 | TRBJ2-5 | TRBV7-3 | CASSADRGRRRETQYF | TGTGCCAGCAGCGCCGACAGGGGGCGAAGGAGAGAGACCCAGTACTTC
NA | TRBD1 | TRBJ2-5 | TRBV18 | CASSPPRVTGEETQYF | TGTGCCAGCTCACCACCGAGGGTGACAGGGGAGGAGACCCAGTACTTC
NA | TRBD2 | TRBJ2-5 | TRBV10-3 | CAISRGREREKETQYF | TGTGCCATCAGCCGCGGGCGGGAGCGGGAGAAAGAGACCCAGTACTTC
few | NA | TRBJ2-7 | TRBV6-6 | CASSYSPYEQYF | TGTGCCAGCAGTTACTCGCCCTACGAGCAGTACTTC
few | NA | TRBJ1-4 | TRBV7-9 | CASSFSEKLFF | TGTGCCAGCAGCTTTAGTGAAAAACTGTTTTTT
few | NA | TRBJ2-1 | TRBV11-3 | CASSFGGSGLYNEQFF | TGTGCCAGCAGCTTTGGGGGAAGCGGCTTGTACAATGAGCAGTTCTTC
many | TRBD2 | TRBJ2-1 | TRBV9 | CASSFRRTSGSGNEQFF | TGTGCCAGCAGCTTTCGTAGGACTAGCGGGAGCGGCAATGAGCAGTTCTTC
many | NA | TRBJ1-6 | TRBV5-1 | CASSLGPGVGSPLHF | TGCGCCAGCAGCTTGGGGCCCGGGGTGGGTTCACCCCTCCACTTT
few | NA | TRBJ2-7 | TRBV28 | CASSFTGWGQYF | TGTGCCAGCAGTTTCACAGGGTGGGGGCAGTACTTC
NA | NA | TRBJ2-2 | TRBV10-3 | CAISESIGNTGELFF | TGTGCCATCAGTGAGTCGATAGGGAACACCGGGGAGCTGTTTTTT
many | NA | TRBJ1-1 | TRBV20-1 | CSARDLEGEAFF | TGCAGTGCTAGAGATCTGGAGGGTGAAGCTTTCTTT
many | TRBD1 | TRBJ2-7 | TRBV6-5 | CASSYGTASYEQYF | TGTGCCAGCAGTTACGGGACAGCGTCCTACGAGCAGTACTTC
NA | NA | TRBJ2-4 | TRBV6-2/TRBV6-3 | CASSYLELKNIQYF | TGTGCCAGCAGTTACTTAGAGCTCAAAAACATTCAGTACTTC
few | NA | TRBJ1-2 | TRBV15 | CATSRDRGYGYTF | TGTGCCACCAGCAGAGATCGGGGCTATGGCTACACCTTC
few | NA | TRBJ1-1 | TRBV6-5 | CASRKTGLAFF | TGTGCCAGCAGAAAAACAGGGCTGGCTTTCTTT
few | NA | TRBJ2-2 | TRBV7-9 | CASSLDVNRNSAGELFF | TGTGCCAGCAGCTTAGACGTCAACCGCAACTCCGCCGGGGAGCTGTTTTTT
few | NA | TRBJ2-2 | TRBV6-5 | CASSYSGLTNTGELFF | TGTGCCAGCAGTTACTCAGGACTCACGAACACCGGGGAGCTGTTTTTT
NA | NA | TRBJ1-3 | TRBV29-1 | CSVGDSESGNTIYF | TGCAGCGTTGGAGACAGTGAGTCTGGAAACACCATATATTTT
NA | TRBD1 | TRBJ1-5 | TRBV15 | CATSRAPGQVNQPQHF | TGTGCCACCAGCAGAGCGCCCGGACAGGTCAATCAGCCCCAGCATTTT
many | TRBD2 | TRBJ2-1 | TRBV11-2 | CASSFLRGGSFSYNEQFF | TGTGCCAGCAGCTTTTTGAGGGGCGGGAGTTTCTCCTACAATGAGCAGTTCTTC
many | NA | TRBJ2-5 | TRBV5-1 | CASSFGETQYF | TGTGCCAGCAGTTTTGGGGAGACCCAGTACTTC
NA | TRBD1 | TRBJ2-2 | TRBV12-3/TRBV12-4 | CASCPQGQANTGELFF | TGTGCCAGCTGCCCCCAGGGACAGGCGAACACCGGGGAGCTGTTTTTT
many | NA | TRBJ2-7 | TRBV5-1 | CASSPTSRSSYEQYF | TGCGCCAGCAGCCCAACATCTAGGAGCTCCTACGAGCAGTACTTC
few | TRBD2 | TRBJ2-1 | TRBV3-1 | CASSRTSGRAGYTEQFF | TGTGCCAGCAGCCGGACTAGCGGGAGGGCGGGTTACACTGAGCAGTTCTTC
NA | NA | TRBJ2-1 | TRBV12-3/TRBV12-4 | CASSFGGGSTEQFF | TGTGCCAGCAGTTTTGGCGGGGGCTCCACTGAGCAGTTCTTC
few | NA | TRBJ2-1 | TRBV15 | CATSRDRDWTVYNEQFF | TGTGCCACCAGCAGAGATCGGGACTGGACCGTCTACAATGAGCAGTTCTTC
many | NA | TRBJ1-5 | TRBV6-2/TRBV6-3 | CASSYTLGRNQPQHF | TGTGCCAGCAGTTACACGCTGGGGCGCAATCAGCCCCAGCATTTT
many | NA | TRBJ1-5 | TRBV28 | CASSHTRGSGNQPQHF | TGTGCCAGCAGCCATACAAGGGGTAGCGGCAATCAGCCCCAGCATTTT
few | TRBD1 | TRBJ2-7 | TRBV5-1 | CASSPAQGPGEQYF | TGCGCCAGCAGCCCAGCACAGGGGCCAGGGGAGCAGTACTTC
NA | TRBD1 | TRBJ2-5 | TRBV28 | CATRDRGIQETQYF | TGTGCCACCCGGGACAGGGGCATCCAAGAGACCCAGTACTTC
few | TRBD1 | TRBJ2-7 | TRBV29-1 | CSARPGQGAVYEQYF | TGCAGCGCGAGACCGGGACAGGGGGCCGTCTACGAGCAGTACTTC
few | NA | TRBJ2-7 | TRBV6-2/TRBV6-3 | CASVRLGSYEQYF | TGTGCCAGCGTAAGACTCGGAAGCTACGAGCAGTACTTC
few | NA | TRBJ2-3 | TRBV5-4 | CASSFKGADTQYF | TGTGCCAGCAGCTTCAAAGGGGCAGATACGCAGTATTTT
few | TRBD1 | TRBJ2-6 | TRBV2 | CASSYRDRGSSGANVLTF | TGTGCCAGCAGTTATAGGGACAGGGGTTCCTCTGGGGCCAACGTCCTGACTTTC
few | TRBD1 | TRBJ2-3 | TRBV5-1 | CASSLPPGTGSTDTQYF | TGCGCCAGCAGCCTCCCCCCGGGGACAGGGAGCACAGATACGCAGTATTTT
NA | NA | TRBJ2-3 | TRBV7-8 | CASSFYGRASTDTQYF | TGTGCCAGCAGCTTTTACGGGAGAGCCAGCACAGATACGCAGTATTTT
NA | TRBD1 | TRBJ2-2 | TRBV6-5 | CASNRQGDTGELFF | TGTGCCAGCAACAGACAGGGCGACACCGGGGAGCTGTTTTTT
few | NA | TRBJ2-7 | TRBV24-1 | CATSDLHEQYF | TGTGCCACCAGTGATTTGCACGAGCAGTACTTC
many | NA | TRBJ1-1 | TRBV20-1 | CSATGTSAGAFF | TGCAGTGCAACTGGGACTTCTGCTGGAGCTTTCTTT
few | TRBD2 | TRBJ2-2 | TRBV11-3 | CASSSLSGGGELFF | TGTGCCAGCAGCTCATTATCGGGAGGCGGGGAGCTGTTTTTT
few | NA | TRBJ2-3 | TRBV29-1 | CSVIRQGGSTDTQYF | TGCAGCGTTATCCGCCAAGGGGGGAGCACAGATACGCAGTATTTT
NA | NA | TRBJ2-1 | TRBV25-1 | CASSKGGSYDEQFF | TGTGCCAGCAGTAAGGGGGGTAGCTACGATGAGCAGTTCTTC
few | NA | TRBJ2-1 | TRBV20-1 | CSATLTLGTNEQFF | TGCAGTGCTACCTTGACACTTGGGACCAATGAGCAGTTCTTC
NA | NA | TRBJ2-2 | TRBV7-8 | CASSYSQNTGELFF | TGTGCCAGCAGCTACAGCCAGAACACCGGGGAGCTGTTTTTT
NA | NA | TRBJ2-7 | TRBV20-1 | CSAVALGLEQYF | TGCAGTGCTGTGGCTCTAGGCCTCGAGCAGTACTTC
many | NA | TRBJ2-5 | TRBV12-3/TRBV12-4 | CASSSLSRGKTQYF | TGTGCCAGCAGCTCTCTTAGTAGAGGAAAGACCCAGTACTTC
NA | TRBD2 | TRBJ2-1 | TRBV4-3 | CASSQAHPLAGEGWEQFF | TGCGCCAGCAGCCAAGCCCACCCTCTAGCGGGAGAGGGGTGGGAGCAGTTCTTC
NA | TRBD2 | TRBJ2-7 | TRBV7-2 | CASSSSWTSGHAYEQYF | TGTGCCAGCAGCTCATCCTGGACTAGCGGCCATGCCTACGAGCAGTACTTC
NA | TRBD2 | TRBJ2-2 | TRBV20-1 | CSAGLAGAPGTGELFF | TGCAGTGCCGGACTAGCGGGAGCCCCGGGGACCGGGGAGCTGTTTTTT
many | NA | TRBJ2-2 | TRBV2 | CASSEVRGKTGELFF | TGTGCCAGCAGTGAGGTCCGCGGGAAGACCGGGGAGCTGTTTTTT
NA | TRBD2 | TRBJ2-3 | TRBV7-9 | CASSFGLAADTQYF | TGTGCCAGCAGCTTCGGACTAGCGGCAGATACGCAGTATTTT
many | TRBD1 | TRBJ2-1 | TRBV29-1 | CSVAAGTGASNEQFF | TGCAGCGTTGCCGCCGGGACAGGGGCTAGCAATGAGCAGTTCTTC
few | NA | TRBJ1-2 | TRBV12-3/TRBV12-4 | CAAGRFVGYTF | TGTGCCGCGGGACGGTTTGTTGGCTACACCTTC